Each of the 17 T cell receptor beta chains below was sequenced from the same sample in a study of blood T cells in healthy people across ages. It was with a sample-barcoded 5' primer and a J-beta primer mix that a second PCR of roughly 7 to 12 cycles was run. One entry per CDR3 protein results from TCRdb running MiXCR on the 5' RACE reads. This sample has about a million distinct CDR3 sequences, with around 46% found just once. Material for sequencing was blood. These TCRs come from a man aged 25-40 years in good health.

Turning to this clonotype: A much more abundant neighbour one base away suggests this may be a read error. The chain couples TRBV6-1 to TRBJ2-5; 8 bases agree with TRBD2. The last part of the DNA fits TRBJ2-1 better; the J call may be wrong. The germline V gene encodes CDR1 MNHNS and CDR2 SASEGT. This CDR3 is 15 amino acids long. CDR3 nucleotides: TGTGCCAGCAGTGACAGTCTAGCGGGTCAAGAGACCCAGTTCTTC. It codes for CASSDSLAGQETQFF.

V is TRBV3-1 and J is TRBJ2-1, with 10 bases matching TRBD2. This CDR3 comprises 19 residues. Germline V gene lookup returns CDR1 LGHDT and CDR2 YNNKEL (reference sequence). The ends lost 0 bases at V and 7 bases at J; junction bases unmatched: 15. The CDR3, as DNA: TGTGCCAGCAGCCAAGATCGGATAATAGCGGGGGGAGCAGATAATGAGCAGTTCTTC. Its translation is CASSQDRIIAGGADNEQFF.

The chain links TRBV24-1 to TRBJ2-1, with TRBD2 as a possible D gene (6 bases). The germline gives CDR1 KGHDR, CDR2 SFDVKD. Trimming shortened V by 5 bases and J by 4 bases, and 8 bases separated the two germline ends. This CDR3 region has 13 residues. CDR3 region: CATSVGGYNEQFF. For the CDR3, the DNA is TGTGCCACCAGTGTTGGGGGGTACAATGAGCAGTTCTTC.

The chain employs TRBV6-1 and TRBJ2-3; 9 bases match TRBD1. V lost 3 bases, J lost 4 bases, and 5 bases stayed unmatched. Per the germline V gene, CDR1 is MNHNS and CDR2 is SASEGT. CDR3 size: 15 residues. The DNA of the CDR3 is TGTGCCAGCAGTGATCTGAGGACAGGGGCAGATACGCAGTATTTT. This encodes CASSDLRTGADTQYF.

This clonotype was seen a handful of times. The chain recombines TRBV27 with TRBJ2-7, with a weak D call TRBD2 (6 bases). The germline V gene has CDR1 MNHEY and CDR2 SMNVEV (reference sequence). The CDR3 is 18 residues long. Trimming removed 5 bases at V and 0 bases at J, with 23 bases between. CDR3 region: CASSRSRWGDVNSYEQYF. The CDR3 DNA follows: TGTGCCAGCAGTCGTTCCCGATGGGGGGACGTCAACTCCTACGAGCAGTACTTC.

This clonotype was observed a handful of times. Here the CDR3 reads CASSPPRGRQETQYF. CDR3 nucleotide sequence: TGTGCCAGCAGCCCTCCAAGGGGTCGCCAAGAGACCCAGTACTTC. The V gene is TRBV28, the J gene TRBJ2-5; a weak D match, TRBD1 (5 bases). The CDR3 spans 15 residues. V lost 6 bases to trimming and J lost 1 base, with 15 bases between them. Per germline, CDR1 MDHEN and CDR2 SYDVKM.

The genes are TRBV12-5 and TRBJ2-7; TRBD1 aligns across 7 bases. The CDR3 has 16 amino acids. Trimming removed 6 bases from V and 3 bases from J; junction bases left unmatched: 14. Germline V gene lookup returns CDR1 LGHNT and CDR2 FRNRAP. The CDR3 DNA reads as TGTGCTAGTGGCCTGGACAGGCATCTGCTGGGCTACGAGCAGTACTTC. It codes for CASGLDRHLLGYEQYF.

CDR3 in amino acids: CASSWGDTESYEQYF. The DNA for the CDR3 is TGCGCCAGCAGCTGGGGGGACACCGAATCCTACGAGCAGTACTTC. The V and J genes are TRBV5-1 and TRBJ2-7, with D possibly being TRBD1 or TRBD2 (6 bases each). Germline lookup yields CDR1 SGHRS and CDR2 YFSETQ. The germline V and J ends were trimmed by 3 bases and 1 base, with 14 bases remaining between them. The CDR3 length is 15 residues.

This chain links TRBV7-2 with TRBJ1-4; D may be TRBD1 (5 bases). The CDR3 is made up of 15 amino acids. Trimming took 5 bases from V and 8 from J, leaving 18 bases between them. Germline CDR1 SGHTA, CDR2 FQGNSA. The CDR3 nucleotides are TGTGCCAGCAGCCCGGGGACGCTTCTTGGGGAAAAACTGTTTTTT. Protein sequence: CASSPGTLLGEKLFF. Full variable domain (remainder filled in from reference TRBV7-2 and TRBJ1-4): GAGVSQSPSNKVTEKGKDVELRCDPISGHTALYWYRQSLGQGLEFLIYFQGNSAPDKSGLPSDRFSAERTGGSVSTLTIQRTQQEDSAVYLCASSPGTLLGEKLFFGSGTQLSVL.

V is TRBV7-6 and J is TRBJ2-7; perhaps TRBD2 as D (5 bases). V lost 5 bases, J lost 5 bases, and 16 bases lay in between. Germline values: CDR1 SGHVS, CDR2 FNYEAQ. The CDR3 runs to 14 residues. The CDR3 reads CASSAPEGNDEQYF. The CDR3 nucleotides read TGTGCCAGCAGCGCCCCAGAGGGTAACGACGAGCAGTACTTC.

The J gene is TRBJ2-7, the V gene TRBV20-1, with D maybe TRBD1 (6 bases). The germline gives CDR1 DFQATT, CDR2 SNEGSKA (reference sequence). The V end was cut by 0 bases, the J end by 5 bases, with 14 bases between. The CDR3 length is 14 residues. CDR3 DNA: TGCAGTGCTAGAGAGGTCGCAGGGGTCCACGAGCAGTACTTC. It encodes CSAREVAGVHEQYF.

The chain is built from TRBV5-1 and TRBJ1-2; TRBD1 might be the D (5 bases). In germline, CDR1 is SGHRS, CDR2 YFSETQ. The CDR3 spans 13 residues. V was cut by 2 bases and J by 4 bases, with 9 bases left in between. CDR3 coding DNA: TGCGCCAGCAGCTTCGGGGCTGCCTATGGCTACACCTTC. Protein product: CASSFGAAYGYTF.

V gene TRBV20-1 combines with J gene TRBJ1-4; D not resolved. CDR1 is DFQATT and CDR2 is SNEGSKA in the germline V gene (reference sequence). V lost 0 bases and J 1 base, leaving 9 bases between the germline ends. This CDR3 spans 15 amino acids. CDR3 protein: CSARDQGGTNEKLFF. DNA of the CDR3: TGCAGTGCTAGAGACCAAGGTGGAACTAATGAAAAACTGTTTTTT.

The genes are TRBV7-2 and TRBJ2-6; possible D gene TRBD2, 5 bases. Per the germline V gene, CDR1 is SGHTA and CDR2 is FQGNSA. Trimming left V 5 bases short and J 4 bases short, with 21 bases between. The CDR3 covers 18 residues. CDR3 amino acids: CASSLPLGRTGGANVLTF. The DNA for the CDR3 is TGTGCCAGCAGCCTCCCCCTTGGCCGAACGGGAGGGGCCAACGTCCTGACTTTC.

This clonotype was seen more than once but under ten times. The chain is built from TRBV7-9 and TRBJ2-5; a possible D gene is TRBD1 (6 bases). Trimming left V 1 base short and J 5 bases short, with 17 bases between. CDR1 is SEHNR, CDR2 FQNEAQ, per germline (reference sequence). The CDR3 sequence is 16 residues long. CDR3 sequence reads: CASSLEERTRGETQYF. The CDR3 DNA reads TGTGCCAGCAGCTTAGAGGAGCGGACCAGGGGCGAGACCCAGTACTTC.

This clonotype was detected a few times. V and J are TRBV27 and TRBJ2-5; 10 bases are a match to TRBD2. Germline V CDR1 and CDR2: MNHEY, SMNVEV (reference sequence). The CDR3 is made up of 15 amino acids. V was clipped by 3 bases and J by 4 bases; unmatched bases: 5. CDR3 nucleotides: TGTGCCAGCAGTTTCAGCGGGGGGGCGAGAGAGACCCAGTACTTC. Encoded protein: CASSFSGGARETQYF.

V usage is TRBV9 and J usage is TRBJ2-2, with 9 nucleotides matching TRBD1. CDR3 size: 15 residues. Germline trimming cut 6 bases from V and 7 bases from J; bases unmatched to any gene: 10. From germline, CDR1 is SGDLS and CDR2 YYNGEE. CDR3 region: CASTPTGGIGGELFF. DNA of the CDR3: TGTGCCAGCACCCCAACAGGGGGCATCGGCGGGGAGCTGTTTTTT.